A selection of T cell receptor beta chains follows, all from one sample in a study of Ad26.COV2.S vaccination and SARS-CoV-2 variants. Profiled with immunoSEQ multiplex PCR; TCRdb holds only in-frame clones, not every one. The sample records around 300,000 clones, 65% to 90% being singletons. Here the sequenced sample was peripheral blood, taken in a trial of Ad26.COV2.S vaccine versus placebo. The receptor source for this set is a person aged 18-60 years who received the Ad26.COV2.S COVID-19 vaccine or a placebo. The CDR3 runs from the conserved cysteine through the conserved F or W. The D gene is left open where the match is weak. Where a row states a size, it is once, few, many or the class of an expanded clone; other rows omit it.

len: 15
d_gene: TRBD1
j_gene: TRBJ2-5
abundance: -
v_gene: TRBV9
CDR3nt: TGTGCCAGCAGCGTTGGGACAGGGACCCCAGAGACCCAGTACTTC
CDR3aa: CASSVGTGTPETQYF

len: 15
d_gene: -
j_gene: TRBJ2-3
abundance: -
v_gene: TRBV28
CDR3nt: TGTGCCAGCAGTCACAGGGCGAGAAACCCAGATACGCAGTATTTT
CDR3aa: CASSHRARNPDTQYF

len: 13
d_gene: -
j_gene: TRBJ1-3
abundance: -
v_gene: TRBV5-6
CDR3nt: TGTGCCAGCAGCTTGGACAGAAGAAACACCATATATTTT
CDR3aa: CASSLDRRNTIYF

len: 15
d_gene: -
j_gene: TRBJ2-7
abundance: -
v_gene: TRBV5-1
CDR3nt: TGCGCCAGCATCCCCCTTGAAAGAGAGATCTACGAGCAGTACTTC
CDR3aa: CASIPLEREIYEQYF

len: 14
d_gene: -
j_gene: TRBJ1-2
abundance: -
v_gene: TRBV7-9
CDR3nt: TGTGCCAGCACCATCTCCTCCAAGACGGGGGGCTACACCTTC
CDR3aa: CASTISSKTGGYTF

len: 15
d_gene: TRBD1
j_gene: TRBJ1-5
abundance: -
v_gene: TRBV28
CDR3nt: TGTGCCAGCAGGCCCGGGACAGGTTTTTATCAGCCCCAGCATTTT
CDR3aa: CASRPGTGFYQPQHF

len: 14
d_gene: TRBD1
j_gene: TRBJ1-4
abundance: once
v_gene: TRBV7-9
CDR3nt: TGTGCCAGCAGCCCCGGACAGGGCTTTGAAAAACTGTTTTTT
CDR3aa: CASSPGQGFEKLFF

len: 11
d_gene: -
j_gene: TRBJ1-4
abundance: -
v_gene: TRBV20-1
CDR3nt: TGCAGTAGACTGACGAATGAAAAACTGTTTTTT
CDR3aa: CSRLTNEKLFF

len: 14
d_gene: TRBD1
j_gene: TRBJ1-1
abundance: -
v_gene: TRBV3-1/TRBV3-2
CDR3nt: TGTGCCAGCAGCCGCCTTGAAGGACAGGGTGAAGCTTTCTTT
CDR3aa: CASSRLEGQGEAFF

len: 15
d_gene: -
j_gene: TRBJ2-6
abundance: -
v_gene: TRBV24-1
CDR3nt: TGTGCCACCAGTGATACCCTCTCTGGGGCCAACGTCCTGACTTTC
CDR3aa: CATSDTLSGANVLTF

len: 11
d_gene: -
j_gene: TRBJ2-6
abundance: -
v_gene: TRBV5-1
CDR3nt: TGCGCCAGCAGCTTGGAAAGCGTCCTGACTTTC
CDR3aa: CASSLESVLTF

len: 15
d_gene: -
j_gene: TRBJ2-1
abundance: -
v_gene: TRBV24-1
CDR3nt: TGTGCCACCAGCCAGACGGGACCCGCCTACAATGAGCAGTTCTTC
CDR3aa: CATSQTGPAYNEQFF

len: 11
d_gene: -
j_gene: TRBJ1-1
abundance: few
v_gene: TRBV7-2
CDR3nt: TGTGCCAGCAGCTCCCAGCGGGAAGCTTTCTTT
CDR3aa: CASSSQREAFF

len: 14
d_gene: -
j_gene: TRBJ2-3
abundance: -
v_gene: TRBV7-3
CDR3nt: TGTGCCAGCAGCTTAGCTGGGGGGCTGGATACGCAGTATTTT
CDR3aa: CASSLAGGLDTQYF

len: 18
d_gene: -
j_gene: TRBJ2-3
abundance: -
v_gene: TRBV7-9
CDR3nt: TGTGCCAGCAGCTTCGATCTGGGGGCAGACCTAGGCACAGATACGCAGTATTTT
CDR3aa: CASSFDLGADLGTDTQYF

len: 14
d_gene: -
j_gene: TRBJ1-5
abundance: -
v_gene: TRBV28
CDR3nt: TGTGCCAGCAGGCCTTACGCCGGGCGACAGCCCCAGCATTTT
CDR3aa: CASRPYAGRQPQHF

len: 15
d_gene: TRBD1
j_gene: TRBJ1-5
abundance: -
v_gene: TRBV19
CDR3nt: TGTGCCAGTAGTCAGACAGGGGGCCCTCGTCAGCCCCAGCATTTT
CDR3aa: CASSQTGGPRQPQHF

len: 14
d_gene: -
j_gene: TRBJ2-7
abundance: -
v_gene: TRBV7-8
CDR3nt: TGTGCCAGCAGCCTCGCGGCCTTCAGGGCCGAGCAGTACTTC
CDR3aa: CASSLAAFRAEQYF

len: 15
d_gene: TRBD1
j_gene: TRBJ2-2
abundance: -
v_gene: TRBV10-3
CDR3nt: TGTGCCATCAGTCCCGGGACAGGGAACACCGGGGAGCTGTTTTTT
CDR3aa: CAISPGTGNTGELFF